This note documents a single T cell receptor beta chain sequence. Antigen specificity is unknown. TCRdb's table, derived via immunoSEQ multiplex PCR, lists solely in-frame clones and lacks some. The data contain under 550,000 clones, approximately 87% of them singletons. This sample was included in a study of Ad26.COV2.S vaccination and SARS-CoV-2 variants. Overall study context: Ad26.COV2.S, an intramuscular injection, was given once or twice 56 days apart.

Study-wide findings and caveats: Total T cell responses, in the TCR breadth and depth analyses, may have been underestimated. Vaccine and placebo recipients had similar non-spike TCR breadth.

Germline assignment: CDR1 SGHRS and CDR2 YFSETQ. This CDR3 has 11 amino acids. V lost 0 bases to trimming and J lost 3 bases, with 1 base between them. Treatment defined: some 20 received Ad26.COV2.S at low or high dose, single or two shots; several received placebo; per-sample allocation not given. The samples date from day 63 after the first vaccine or placebo injection. What was given as vaccine was an Ad26 vector encoding Wuhan-strain SARS-CoV-2 spike. Source: peripheral blood, taken in a trial of Ad26.COV2.S vaccine versus placebo. This clonotype originated in a person aged 18-65 years who received the Ad26.COV2.S COVID-19 vaccine or a placebo. V usage is TRBV5-1 and J usage is TRBJ2-7; no clear D gene. The CDR3, as DNA: TGCGCCAGCAGCTTGGACTACGAGCAGTACTTC. Translating gives CASSLDYEQYF.